These 5 T cell receptor beta chains came from one sample sequenced in a study of cytomegalovirus exposure and HLA in healthy donors. PCR amplification relied on 60 Vbeta primers (plus 13 Jbeta primers). Clones were read by immunoSEQ multiplex PCR, and TCRdb kept only the in-frame ones, dropping some. This table has fewer than 200,000 clones, about 80% appearing once. The sequencing input was PBMCs. The receptors originated from a man in his sixties in good health and CMV-seronegative.

This clone has just a few counts. The chain uses TRBV5-1 and TRBJ2-1, with TRBD2 as a possible D gene (6 bases). Looked up from germline, CDR1 is SGHRS and CDR2 is YFSETQ. The CDR3 covers 16 residues. Trimming removed 4 bases from V and 0 bases from J, with 14 bases in between. The chain's CDR3 is CASSPRLGHSYNEQFF. DNA for the CDR3: TGCGCCAGCAGCCCGAGACTAGGGCACTCCTACAATGAGCAGTTCTTC.

The chain combines TRBV11-2 with TRBJ1-4; TRBD1 might be the D (5 bases). The V and J ends lost 1 base and 4 bases respectively, with 7 bases between them. This CDR3 has 14 residues. Germline loops: CDR1 SGHAT, CDR2 FQNNGV. CDR3 protein: CASSLGQGNEKLFF. CDR3 coding DNA: TGTGCCAGCAGCTTAGGGCAGGGTAATGAAAAACTGTTTTTT.

This clone was detected only once. The genes are TRBV25-1 and TRBJ2-7; D possibly corresponds to TRBD1 (6 bases). Trimming pared 3 bases from V and 3 bases from J, leaving 15 bases between. The CDR3 loop spans 15 amino acids. Looked up from germline, CDR1 is MGHDK and CDR2 is SYGVNS. The DNA of the CDR3 is TGTGCCAGCAGTGATCGAGCAGGGGTGAACTACGAGCAGTACTTC. It codes for CASSDRAGVNYEQYF.

This chain connects TRBV7-7 to TRBJ1-4; D unclear. Per germline, CDR1 SSHAT and CDR2 FNYEAQ (reference sequence). The V end lost 2 bases, the J end lost 13 bases, and 14 bases lay between the germline ends. CDR3 length: 13 residues. CDR3 sequence: CASSLSFGEGLFF. CDR3 DNA: TGTGCCAGCAGCTTATCCTTCGGGGAGGGACTGTTTTTT.

The gene calls are TRBV4-2 and TRBJ2-2; maybe TRBD2 (6 bases). Trimming shortened V by 4 bases and J by 5 bases, and 20 bases separated the two germline ends. The CDR3 contains 17 residues. Germline loops: CDR1 LGHNA, CDR2 YNFKEQ. CDR3 DNA: TGTGCCAGCAGCCTCACTATGGAGGGCAGACCTACCGGGGAGCTGTTTTTT. Translation: CASSLTMEGRPTGELFF.